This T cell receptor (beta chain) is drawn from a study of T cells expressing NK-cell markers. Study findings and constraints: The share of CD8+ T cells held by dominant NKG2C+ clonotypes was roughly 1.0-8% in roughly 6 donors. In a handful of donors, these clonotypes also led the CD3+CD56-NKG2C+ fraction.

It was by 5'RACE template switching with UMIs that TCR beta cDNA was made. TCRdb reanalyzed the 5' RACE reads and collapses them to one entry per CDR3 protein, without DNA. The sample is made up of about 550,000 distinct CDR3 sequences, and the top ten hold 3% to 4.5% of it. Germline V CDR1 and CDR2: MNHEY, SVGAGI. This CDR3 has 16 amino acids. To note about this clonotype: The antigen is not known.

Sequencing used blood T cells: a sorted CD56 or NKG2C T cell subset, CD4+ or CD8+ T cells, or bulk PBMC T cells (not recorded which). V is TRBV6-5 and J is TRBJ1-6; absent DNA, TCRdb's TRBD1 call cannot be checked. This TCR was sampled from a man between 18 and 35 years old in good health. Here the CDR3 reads CASSYTPTGVNSPLHF.